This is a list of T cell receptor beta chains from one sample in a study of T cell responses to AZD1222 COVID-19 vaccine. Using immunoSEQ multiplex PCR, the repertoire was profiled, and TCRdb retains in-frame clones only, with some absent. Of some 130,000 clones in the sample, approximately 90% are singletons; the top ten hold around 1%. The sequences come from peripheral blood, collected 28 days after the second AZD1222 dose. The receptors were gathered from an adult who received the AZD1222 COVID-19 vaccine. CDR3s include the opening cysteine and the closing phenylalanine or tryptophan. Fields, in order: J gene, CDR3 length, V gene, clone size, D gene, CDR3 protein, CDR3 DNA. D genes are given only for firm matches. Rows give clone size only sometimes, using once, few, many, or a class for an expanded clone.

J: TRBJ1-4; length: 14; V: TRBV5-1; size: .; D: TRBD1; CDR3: CASSSGTVREKLFF; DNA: TGCGCCAGCAGCTCAGGGACAGTTCGTGAAAAACTGTTTTTT
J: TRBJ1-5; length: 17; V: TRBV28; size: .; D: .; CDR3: CASRIDIQTHSNQPQHF; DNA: TGTGCCAGCCGAATCGATATTCAGACACATAGCAATCAGCCCCAGCATTTT
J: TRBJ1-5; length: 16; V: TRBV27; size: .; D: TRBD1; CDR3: CASSRGQGNSNQPQHF; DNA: TGTGCCAGCAGCCGCGGACAGGGAAATAGCAATCAGCCCCAGCATTTT
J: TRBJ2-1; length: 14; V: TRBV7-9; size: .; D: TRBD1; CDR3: CAIRGTGGYNEQFF; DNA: TGTGCCATTAGAGGGACAGGGGGTTACAATGAGCAGTTCTTC
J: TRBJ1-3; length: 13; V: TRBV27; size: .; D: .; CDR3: CASSPTAGNTIYF; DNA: TGTGCCAGCAGTCCCACGGCTGGAAACACCATATATTTT
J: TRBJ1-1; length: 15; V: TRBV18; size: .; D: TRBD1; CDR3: CASSPGGQPYTEAFF; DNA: TGTGCCAGCTCACCGGGGGGACAGCCTTACACTGAAGCTTTCTTT
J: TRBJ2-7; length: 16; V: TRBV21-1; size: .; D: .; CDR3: CASSKGGPASTYEQYF; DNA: TGTGCCAGCAGCAAAGGAGGGCCAGCCAGCACCTACGAGCAGTACTTC
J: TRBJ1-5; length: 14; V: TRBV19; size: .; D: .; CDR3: CASRERPLNQPQHF; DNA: TGTGCCAGTAGGGAGAGACCGCTCAATCAGCCCCAGCATTTT
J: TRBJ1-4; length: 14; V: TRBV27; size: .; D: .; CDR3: CASRPRGKGEKLFF; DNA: TGTGCCAGCAGACCCAGGGGAAAGGGTGAAAAACTGTTTTTT
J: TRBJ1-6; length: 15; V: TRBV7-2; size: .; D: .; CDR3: CASSLVSGYNSPLHF; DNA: TGTGCCAGCAGCTTAGTCTCTGGTTATAATTCACCCCTCCACTTT
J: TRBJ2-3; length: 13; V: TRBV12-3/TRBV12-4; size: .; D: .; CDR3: CASNPSPTDTQYF; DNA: TGTGCCAGCAACCCAAGCCCCACAGATACGCAGTATTTT
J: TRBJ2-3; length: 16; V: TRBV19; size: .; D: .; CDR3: CASSIGDRPTTDTQYF; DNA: TGTGCCAGTAGTATAGGTGACAGGCCTACCACAGATACGCAGTATTTT
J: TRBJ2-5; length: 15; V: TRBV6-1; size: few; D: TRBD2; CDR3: CASSELAGGPETQYF; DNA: TGTGCCAGCAGTGAACTAGCGGGAGGGCCAGAGACCCAGTACTTC
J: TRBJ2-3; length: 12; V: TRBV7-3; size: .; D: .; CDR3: CASSFLTDTQYF; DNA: TGTGCCAGCAGCTTTCTCACAGATACGCAGTATTTT
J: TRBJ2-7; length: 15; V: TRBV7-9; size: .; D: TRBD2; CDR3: CASSSWREGLHEQYF; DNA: TGTGCCAGCAGCTCGTGGAGGGAGGGCCTCCACGAGCAGTACTTC
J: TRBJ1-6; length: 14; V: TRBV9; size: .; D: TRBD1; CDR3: CASSRTGDNSPLHF; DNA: TGTGCCAGCAGTCGGACAGGGGATAATTCACCCCTCCACTTT
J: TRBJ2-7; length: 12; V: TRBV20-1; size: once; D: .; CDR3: CSASLAEYEQYF; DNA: TGCAGTGCTAGTTTGGCGGAATACGAGCAGTACTTC
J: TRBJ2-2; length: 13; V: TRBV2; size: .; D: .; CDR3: CASSEALNAKLFF; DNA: TGTGCCAGCAGTGAAGCGCTAAATGCCAAGCTGTTTTTT
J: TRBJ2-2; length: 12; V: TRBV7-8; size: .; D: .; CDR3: CASRGSAGELFF; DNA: TGTGCCAGCCGAGGGTCCGCCGGGGAGCTGTTTTTT
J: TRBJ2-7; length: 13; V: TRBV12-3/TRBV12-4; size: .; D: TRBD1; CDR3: CASRRTGTYEQYF; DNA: TGTGCCAGCAGGCGGACAGGTACCTACGAGCAGTACTTC
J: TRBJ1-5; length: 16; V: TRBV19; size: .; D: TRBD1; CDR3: CASNPQGAISNQPQHF; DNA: TGTGCCAGTAACCCACAGGGGGCAATTAGCAATCAGCCCCAGCATTTT
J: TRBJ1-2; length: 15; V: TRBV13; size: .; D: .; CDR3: CASSWGRDVNYGYTF; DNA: TGTGCCAGCAGCTGGGGACGGGATGTTAACTATGGCTACACCTTC
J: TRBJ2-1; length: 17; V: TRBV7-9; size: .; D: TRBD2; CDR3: CASSLREGLVNFYEQFF; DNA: TGTGCCAGCAGCTTAAGGGAGGGACTAGTCAACTTCTATGAGCAGTTCTTC
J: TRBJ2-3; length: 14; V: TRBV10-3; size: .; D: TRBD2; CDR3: CAISDTLAGDTQYF; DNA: TGTGCCATCAGTGACACCTTAGCGGGAGATACGCAGTATTTT
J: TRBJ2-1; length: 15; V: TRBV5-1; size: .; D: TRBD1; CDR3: CASRSTGGNYNEQFF; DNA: TGCGCCAGCAGGTCGACAGGGGGAAATTACAATGAGCAGTTCTTC
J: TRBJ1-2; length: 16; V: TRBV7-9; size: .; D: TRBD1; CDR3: CASSSIYGQGSYGYTF; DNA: TGTGCCAGCAGCTCCATTTATGGACAGGGATCCTATGGCTACACCTTC
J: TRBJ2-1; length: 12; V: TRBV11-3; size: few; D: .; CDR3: CASSPNGFEQFF; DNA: TGTGCCAGCAGCCCCAATGGGTTTGAGCAGTTCTTC
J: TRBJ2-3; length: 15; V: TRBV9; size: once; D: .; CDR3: CASSVGYTGAHTQYF; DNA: TGTGCCAGCAGCGTAGGATATACGGGAGCACATACGCAGTATTTT
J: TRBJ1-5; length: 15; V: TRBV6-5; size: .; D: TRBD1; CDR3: CASMGDRGSNQPQHF; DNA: TGTGCCAGCATGGGGGACAGGGGTTCCAATCAGCCCCAGCATTTT
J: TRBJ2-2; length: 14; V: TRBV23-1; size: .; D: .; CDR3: CASSRGSITGELFF; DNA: TGCGCCAGCAGTCGAGGGAGCATCACCGGGGAGCTGTTTTTT
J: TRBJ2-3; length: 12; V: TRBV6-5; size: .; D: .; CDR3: CASDSDSDTQYF; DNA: TGTGCCAGTGATTCGGACTCAGATACGCAGTATTTT
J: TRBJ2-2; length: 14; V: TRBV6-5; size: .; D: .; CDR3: CASSSRGGTGELFF; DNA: TGTGCCAGCAGCAGCAGGGGAGGTACCGGGGAGCTGTTTTTT
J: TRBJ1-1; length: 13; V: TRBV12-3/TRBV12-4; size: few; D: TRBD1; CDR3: CASRKQGATEAFF; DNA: TGTGCCAGCAGAAAACAGGGGGCCACTGAAGCTTTCTTT
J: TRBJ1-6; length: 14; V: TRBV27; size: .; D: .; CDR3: CASRRGSYNSPLHF; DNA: TGTGCCAGCCGGAGGGGCTCCTATAATTCACCCCTCCACTTT
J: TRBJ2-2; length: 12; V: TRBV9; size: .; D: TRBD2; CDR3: CASSVVERELFF; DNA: TGTGCCAGCAGCGTAGTTGAGCGGGAGTTGTTTTTT
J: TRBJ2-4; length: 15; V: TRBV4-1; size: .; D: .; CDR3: CASSRLLASKNIQYF; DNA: TGCGCCAGCAGCCGTCTTCTAGCGTCCAAAAACATTCAGTACTTC
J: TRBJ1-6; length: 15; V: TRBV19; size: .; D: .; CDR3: CASSFSGRNNSPLHF; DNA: TGTGCCAGTAGTTTCTCGGGACGGAATAATTCACCCCTCCACTTT
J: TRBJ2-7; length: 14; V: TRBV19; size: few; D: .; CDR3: CASSLSLGPYEQYF; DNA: TGTGCCAGTAGTCTATCATTAGGACCCTACGAGCAGTACTTC